This T cell receptor (beta chain) was identified in a study of blood T cell repertoires in COVID-19. Overall study context: The samples span acute and convalescent COVID-19 from the United States, Italy and Spain.

This CDR3 spans 14 amino acids. The germline V gene has CDR1 LNHDA and CDR2 SQIVND (reference sequence). After removal of 5 bases from V and 4 bases from J, the junction contained 6 bases not matched to a gene. Original methodology: Reference gene primer amplification gave nucleated cell count estimates. Some clones are missing from TCRdb's copy, which holds only in-frame ones; the method was immunoSEQ multiplex PCR. V and J calls and clone size are given by that table; D and trimming were obtained from the DNA. The sample consists of about 59,000 clones, more than 85% of them appearing once. The J gene is TRBJ1-2, the V gene TRBV19, with TRBD1 identical over 8 bases. The sequenced sample consisted of peripheral blood. This sequence originates from an elderly man in a cohort sampled during active COVID-19. The CDR3 sequence: CASSVLGQAYGYTF. CDR3 nucleotide sequence: TGTGCCAGTAGTGTCCTGGGACAGGCCTATGGCTACACCTTC.